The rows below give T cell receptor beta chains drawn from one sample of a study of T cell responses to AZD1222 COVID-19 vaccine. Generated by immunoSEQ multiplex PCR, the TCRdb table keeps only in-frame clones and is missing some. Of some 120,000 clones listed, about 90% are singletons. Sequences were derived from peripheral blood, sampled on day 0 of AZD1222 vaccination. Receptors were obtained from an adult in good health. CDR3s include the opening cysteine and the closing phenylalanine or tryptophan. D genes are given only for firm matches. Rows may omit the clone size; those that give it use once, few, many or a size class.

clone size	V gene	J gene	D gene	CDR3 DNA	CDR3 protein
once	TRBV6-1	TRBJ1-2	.	TGTGCCAGCAGTGAACGGAATACGTTCGGCTACACCTTC	CASSERNTFGYTF
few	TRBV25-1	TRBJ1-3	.	TGTGCCAGTGGCGGGCCACTCTCTGGAAACACCATATATTTT	CASGGPLSGNTIYF
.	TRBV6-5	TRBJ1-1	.	TGTGCCAGCAGTTACTCTACAAGTATGAACACTGAAGCTTTCTTT	CASSYSTSMNTEAFF
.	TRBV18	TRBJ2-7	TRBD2	TGTGCCAGCTCACCACTTGCGGGAGGTTCGGACGAGCAGTACTTC	CASSPLAGGSDEQYF
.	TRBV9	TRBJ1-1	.	TGTGCCAGCAGCAAGAGCGGGACGGGGGACACTGAAGCTTTCTTT	CASSKSGTGDTEAFF
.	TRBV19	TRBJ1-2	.	TGTGCCAGTAGTATTGGTTCAGATGCAAGCTATGGCTACACCTTC	CASSIGSDASYGYTF
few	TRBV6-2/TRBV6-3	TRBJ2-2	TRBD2	TGTGCCAGCAGCTCTCCCCTTACTAGCGGGGGGTACACCGGGGAGCTGTTTTTT	CASSSPLTSGGYTGELFF
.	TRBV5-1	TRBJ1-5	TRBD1	TGCGCCAGCAGCTCCCAGGGGGGAACCAATCAGCCCCAGCATTTT	CASSSQGGTNQPQHF
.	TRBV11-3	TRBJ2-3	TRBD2	TGTGCCAGCAGCCTCGGACTAGCGGGAGATACGCAGTATTTT	CASSLGLAGDTQYF
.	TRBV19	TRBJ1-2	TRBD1	TGTGCCAGTAGTATTGGACAGGGCATTGGTGGCTACACCTTC	CASSIGQGIGGYTF
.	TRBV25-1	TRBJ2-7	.	TGTGCCAGCAGTGAACAGGGGGAGGTCCACGAGCAGTACTTC	CASSEQGEVHEQYF
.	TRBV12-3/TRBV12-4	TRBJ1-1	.	TGTGCCAGCAGTTCGAGGGGGTTCGGCGAAGCTTTCTTT	CASSSRGFGEAFF
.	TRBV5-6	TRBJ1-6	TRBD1	TGTGCCAGCAGCTTCGACAGGGGGCTAGTTAATTCACCCCTCCACTTT	CASSFDRGLVNSPLHF
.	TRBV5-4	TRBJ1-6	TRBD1	TGTGCCAGCAGCCTCATAGGACAGGGGAGTTCACCCCTCCACTTT	CASSLIGQGSSPLHF
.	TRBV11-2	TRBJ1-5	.	TGTGCCAGCAGTCCCCCGGGACAGCCCCAGCATTTT	CASSPPGQPQHF
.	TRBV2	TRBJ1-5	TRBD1	TGTGCCAGCAGTGAATTTGGACAGGGGAACAATCAGCCCCAGCATTTT	CASSEFGQGNNQPQHF
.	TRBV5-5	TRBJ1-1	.	TGTGCCAGCAGCAGGCTGGGGGTAATGAACACTGAAGCTTTCTTT	CASSRLGVMNTEAFF
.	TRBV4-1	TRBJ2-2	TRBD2	TGCGCCAGCAGCCAAGAGGAGCTAGCGGGAGTACGGGAGCTGTTTTTT	CASSQEELAGVRELFF
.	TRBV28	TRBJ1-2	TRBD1	TGTGCCAGCAGCTCGGACAGGGTCTATGGCTACACCTTC	CASSSDRVYGYTF
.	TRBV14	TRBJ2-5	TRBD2	TGTGCCAGCAGCCAATATATGGGACTAGCGGGACCTGAGACCCAGTACTTC	CASSQYMGLAGPETQYF
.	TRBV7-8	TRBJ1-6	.	TGTGCCAGCAGCTCCCTAGGTTCTGGGGGCTCCTATAATTCACCCCTCCACTTT	CASSSLGSGGSYNSPLHF
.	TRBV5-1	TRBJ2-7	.	TGCGCCAGCACCCAGAACAACCGACCCACGGGCGAGCAGTACTTC	CASTQNNRPTGEQYF
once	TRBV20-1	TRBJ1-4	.	TGCAGTGCTAGTTACGTGGGGCCTGGAGCAACTAATGAAAAACTGTTTTTT	CSASYVGPGATNEKLFF
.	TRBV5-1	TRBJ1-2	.	TGCGCCAGCAGCCCGGGCGGCCCTAACTATGGCTACACCTTC	CASSPGGPNYGYTF
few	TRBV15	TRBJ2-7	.	TGTGCCACCAGCAGATCCCCAACTTACGAGCAGTACTTC	CATSRSPTYEQYF
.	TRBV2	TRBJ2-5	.	TGTGCCAGCAGTGGGTTGGGGCAAGAGACCCAGTACTTC	CASSGLGQETQYF
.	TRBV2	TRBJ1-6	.	TGTGCCAGCGCAGATGTAGGAGGGCTGGGAAATTCACCCCTCCACTTT	CASADVGGLGNSPLHF
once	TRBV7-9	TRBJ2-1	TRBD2	TGTGCCAGCAGCTCGGGACTAGCGGCTTACAATGAGCAGTTCTTC	CASSSGLAAYNEQFF
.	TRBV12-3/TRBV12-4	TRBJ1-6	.	TGTGCCAGCAGCCTCCCTAATTCACCCCTCCACTTT	CASSLPNSPLHF
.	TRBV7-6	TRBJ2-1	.	TGTGCCAGCAGCTTACGTGCCTCCACCGGGAATGAGCAGTTCTTC	CASSLRASTGNEQFF
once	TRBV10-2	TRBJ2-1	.	TGCGCCAGCAGCACCCAGGGCTATCGGGTATCTGAGCAGTTCTTC	CASSTQGYRVSEQFF
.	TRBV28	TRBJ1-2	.	TGTGCCAGCAGTTTAGACGGGGGGCGTTGGAACTATGGCTACACCTTC	CASSLDGGRWNYGYTF
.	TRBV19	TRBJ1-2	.	TGTGCCAGTAGTACAGATGTCAGGGGCGGGCGCTACACCTTC	CASSTDVRGGRYTF
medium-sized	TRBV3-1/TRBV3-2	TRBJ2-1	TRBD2	TGTGCCAGCAGCCAAGACGCGGGGGGGGTCTACAATGAGCAGTTCTTC	CASSQDAGGVYNEQFF
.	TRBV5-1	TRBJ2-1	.	TGCGCCAGCAGCTTGCTGTTTGGCTATGACTCGAATGAGCAGTTCTTC	CASSLLFGYDSNEQFF
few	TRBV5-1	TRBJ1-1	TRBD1	TGCGCCAGCAGCGTCGGGACAGGGGCCAATGAAGCTTTCTTT	CASSVGTGANEAFF
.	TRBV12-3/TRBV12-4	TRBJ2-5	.	TGTGCCAGCAGAACCCCGGGGCAAGAGACCCAGTACTTC	CASRTPGQETQYF
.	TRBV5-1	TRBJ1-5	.	TGCGCCAGCAGCCCCGGGACGGGCGATCAGCCCCAGCATTTT	CASSPGTGDQPQHF
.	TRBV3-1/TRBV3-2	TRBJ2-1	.	TGTGCCAGCAGCCAACTCCTATTTAGTGAGCAGTTCTTC	CASSQLLFSEQFF
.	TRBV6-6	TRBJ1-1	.	TGTGCCAGCACGGACGGGGTAGCTGAAGCTTTCTTT	CASTDGVAEAFF
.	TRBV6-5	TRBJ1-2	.	TGTGCCACTAAGGCCGATAGAGGTGGCTACACCTTC	CATKADRGGYTF
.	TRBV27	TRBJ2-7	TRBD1	TGTGCCAGCAACGGACAGGGGCGGCAGTACTTC	CASNGQGRQYF
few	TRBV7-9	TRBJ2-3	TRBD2	TGTGCCAGCAGCACGACTAGCGGGGGGTACACAGATACGCAGTATTTT	CASSTTSGGYTDTQYF
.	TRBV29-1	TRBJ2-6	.	TGCAGCGTCGCCGTCGGCCGTAGCTCTGGGGCCAACGTCCTGACTTTC	CSVAVGRSSGANVLTF
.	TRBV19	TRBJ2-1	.	TGTGCCAGTTCTCAATGGGCCAATGAGCAGTTCTTC	CASSQWANEQFF
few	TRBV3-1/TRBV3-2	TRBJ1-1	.	TGTGCCAGCAGCCGTTATGGGCCGAACACTGAAGCTTTCTTT	CASSRYGPNTEAFF
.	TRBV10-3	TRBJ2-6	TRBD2	TGTGCCGCGGGAGGGGCGTCTGGGGCCAACGTCCTGACTTTC	CAAGGASGANVLTF
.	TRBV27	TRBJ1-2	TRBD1	TGTGCCAGCAGTTCCACGGGACAGATCTATGGCTACACCTTC	CASSSTGQIYGYTF
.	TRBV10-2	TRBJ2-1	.	TGCGCCAGCAACCCCGAGCGTTTCGGCTACAATGAGCAGTTCTTC	CASNPERFGYNEQFF
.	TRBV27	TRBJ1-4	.	TGTGCCAGCTCAGCTTGGGGGAACGAAAAACTGTTTTTT	CASSAWGNEKLFF
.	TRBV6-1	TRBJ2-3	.	TGTGCCAGCAGTGTTAATCGGGACACCGTCACAGATACGCAGTATTTT	CASSVNRDTVTDTQYF